This T cell receptor (beta chain) was captured in a study of CD8+CD57+ T cells in acquired aplastic anemia. Study results and caveats: Fewer than 35 CD8+ CDR3 sequences occurred in both the patients and the controls.

CDR3 and TCR beta VDJ profiling relied on genomic DNA as the template. TCRdb analysed the reads with MiXCR anew, one entry per CDR3 protein. Of approximately 190,000 distinct CDR3 sequences listed, 48% were seen once; the top ten hold around 9.7%. This clonotype appeared a single time. Its antigen remains unknown. It may be a read error: a sequence one base away is much more abundant. Selection for sequencing was limited to patients who had shown CD8+CD57+ cell expansion by flow cytometry. This sequence was found in a human donor with aplastic anemia. The sequencing sample was made of sorted CD4+, CD8+, or CD8+CD57+ T cells (not recorded which) from PBMCs.

CDR3 in amino acids: CATRSYTGTGYNEQFF. CDR3 bases: TGTGCCACCAGAAGTTACACCGGGACAGGGTACAATGAGCAGTTCTTC. The chain uses TRBV15 and TRBJ2-1; the match to TRBD1 covers 9 bases. Germline lookup yields CDR1 LNHNV and CDR2 YYDKDF (reference sequence). The ends lost 6 bases at V and 4 bases at J; junction bases unmatched: 10. The CDR3 is 16 amino acids. Drawing the rest from reference TRBV15 and TRBJ2-1, the complete variable domain is DAMVIQNPRYQVTQFGKPVTLSCSQTLNHNVMYWYQQKSSQAPKLLFHYYDKDFNNEADTPDNFQSRRPNTSFCFLDIRSPGLGDTAMYLCATRSYTGTGYNEQFFGPGTRLTVL.